Listed here are 27 T cell receptor beta chains from one sample, sequenced in a study of OX40 agonist ivuxolimab in advanced cancers. The data were produced by immunoSEQ multiplex PCR, yet TCRdb's version contains in-frame clones alone and is incomplete. This table has 77,000 or so clones, 90% appearing once. This specimen was CD4+ or CD8+ T cells sorted from blood, taken in a trial of the OX40 agonist ivuxolimab. These receptors were collected from an adult with an advanced solid tumor such as melanoma, head and neck, liver or kidney cancer.

Written as DNA, the CDR3 is TGTGCCTGGAGTGTATCAGGCGGGGGACAAGAGACCCAGTACTTC. Protein product: CAWSVSGGGQETQYF. The chain carries TRBV30 and TRBJ2-5; 7 nucleotides match TRBD2. Trimming took 0 bases from V and 2 from J; bases not matched to a gene: 6. The CDR3 is 15 residues long. Germline CDR1 GTSNPN, CDR2 SVGIG (reference sequence).

The chain links TRBV7-2 to TRBJ2-3; 11 nucleotides line up with TRBD2. CDR3 size: 19 residues. J was trimmed by 0 bases and V by 3 bases; bases with no gene match: 11. Germline V CDR1 and CDR2: SGHTA, FQGNSA. The CDR3 coding sequence is TGTGCCAGCAGCTTCTATTTAGCGGGAGGGGGGACTAGCACAGATACGCAGTATTTT. Its translation: CASSFYLAGGGTSTDTQYF.

The rearrangement links TRBV15 to TRBJ2-7; unclear D gene. Trimming pared 0 bases from V and 1 base from J, leaving 7 bases between. CDR1 is LNHNV and CDR2 is YYDKDF in the germline V gene (reference sequence). The CDR3 totals 14 residues. The CDR3 region has the DNA TGTGCCACCAGCAGAGATTGGGGTTCCTACGAGCAGTACTTC. It yields the protein CATSRDWGSYEQYF.

This clone was seen more than once but under ten times. The chain is built from TRBV5-6 and TRBJ1-5; no definite D call. CDR3 length: 12 amino acids. The V gene's germline CDR1 is SGHDT and CDR2 YYEEEE. Trimming took off 5 bases at V and 6 bases at J, with 9 bases between the two ends. The CDR3 sequence: CASRIAGQPQHF. CDR3 bases: TGTGCCAGCAGGATAGCTGGTCAGCCCCAGCATTTT.

This clone was counted once. This chain links TRBV7-9 with TRBJ1-4, with unresolved D. CDR3 size: 11 residues. The V end was cut by 1 base, the J end by 9 bases, with 3 bases between. Germline values: CDR1 SEHNR, CDR2 FQNEAQ (reference sequence). In DNA form, the CDR3 reads TGTGCCAGCAGCTTAGGGCAAAAACTGTTTTTT. This gives the protein CASSLGQKLFF.

The chain is built from TRBV11-2 and TRBJ2-2; possibly TRBD1 or TRBD2 for D (6 bases each). This CDR3 has 17 amino acids. V shed 6 bases and J shed 4 bases, with 21 bases lying between them. Germline V lookup: CDR1 SGHAT, CDR2 FQNNGV. The CDR3 DNA reads TGTGCCAGCAGACTTCCGGGGGCGGGAACCGGCACCGGGGAGCTGTTTTTT. Translating gives CASRLPGAGTGTGELFF.

The rearrangement joins TRBV10-3 to TRBJ1-5; no clear D. The CDR3 length is 13 residues. Germline V CDR1 and CDR2: ENHRY, SYGVKD. The ends were cut back, 2 bases at V and 4 bases at J, with 6 bases in the middle. CDR3 residues: CAISEGNNQPQHF. In nucleotides, the CDR3 is TGTGCCATCAGTGAGGGGAATAATCAGCCCCAGCATTTT.

The J gene is TRBJ1-4, the V gene TRBV2; weak D call: TRBD1 (6 bases). There are 15 residues in the CDR3. Germline V CDR1 and CDR2: SNHLY, FYNNEI. Trimming cost V 9 bases and J 8 bases, with 22 bases left between them. CDR3 region: CASRPRRTAGEKLFF. The CDR3 DNA reads TGTGCCAGTAGGCCGCGTAGGACAGCTGGGGAAAAACTGTTTTTT.

V usage is TRBV28 and J usage is TRBJ1-2; no clear D. Trimming stripped 7 bases from V and 0 bases from J, with 3 bases between. Germline CDR1 is MDHEN and CDR2 is SYDVKM. The CDR3 is made up of 11 amino acids. CDR3 in amino acids: CASMANYGYTF. As DNA, the CDR3 is TGTGCCAGCATGGCTAACTATGGCTACACCTTC.

The rearrangement links TRBV2 to TRBJ2-5, with 12 bases lining up with TRBD2. The V and J ends lost 5 bases and 5 bases, in that order; junction bases with no gene match: 9. This CDR3 comprises 16 residues. Germline assignment: CDR1 SNHLY and CDR2 FYNNEI. The CDR3 DNA is TGTGCCAGCAGTCCGCCGGGACTAGCGGGTGGGGAGACCCAGTACTTC. Amino acids: CASSPPGLAGGETQYF.

The genes are TRBV11-1 and TRBJ2-1; no definite D call. Germline-derived CDR1 and CDR2 are SGHAT and FQDESV (reference sequence). CDR3 length equals 14 residues. The V end was cut by 0 bases, the J end by 3 bases, with 6 bases between. The CDR3 protein is CASSLATNYNEQFF. The CDR3 DNA is TGTGCCAGCAGCTTAGCCACAAACTACAATGAGCAGTTCTTC.

This clone was observed a single time. The rearrangement uses TRBV28 and TRBJ2-5, with 10 bases lining up with TRBD1. The last part of the DNA fits TRBJ2-7 better; the J call may be wrong. The CDR3 sequence is 15 residues long. CDR1 MDHEN and CDR2 SYDVKM come from the germline V gene. The CDR3 bases are TGTGCCAGCAGACCCCCGGGACAGGGGTTATACGAGCAGTACTTC. Protein sequence: CASRPPGQGLYEQYF.

The rearrangement uses TRBV7-3 and TRBJ2-3; tentatively, D is TRBD2 (5 bases). V was pared by 6 bases and J by 2 bases, with 15 bases between. Germline CDR1 SGHTA, CDR2 FQGTGA. The CDR3 is 15 amino acids. Here the CDR3 reads CASSLDGDSTDTQYF. The DNA for the CDR3 is TGTGCCAGCAGTTTGGACGGGGATTCCACAGATACGCAGTATTTT.

The chain recombines TRBV27 with TRBJ1-6, with no clear D. V lost 3 bases and J 0 bases, leaving 12 bases between the germline ends. Germline lookup yields CDR1 MNHEY and CDR2 SMNVEV (reference sequence). The CDR3 contains 17 residues. DNA of the CDR3: TGTGCCAGCAGTTTCGGCAGGCCGAGCTCCTATAATTCACCCCTCCACTTT. This gives the protein CASSFGRPSSYNSPLHF.

This chain joins TRBV6-5 and TRBJ1-1; possible D gene TRBD1, 5 bases. Germline V gives CDR1 MNHEY, CDR2 SVGAGI. The V and J ends lost 6 bases and 0 bases respectively, with 11 bases between them. There are 14 residues in the CDR3. The CDR3 coding sequence is TGTGCCAGCAGCCCGGGACGGTTGAACACTGAAGCTTTCTTT. Its protein is CASSPGRLNTEAFF.

This chain joins TRBV19 and TRBJ1-1, with D possibly matching TRBD1 (6 bases). V gave up 4 bases and J gave up 2 bases, with 14 bases separating them. The CDR3 consists of 15 residues. Germline V gene sequence: CDR1 LNHDA, CDR2 SQIVND (reference sequence). The CDR3 sequence: CASSTEGGHNTEAFF. In nucleotides, the CDR3 is TGTGCCAGTAGTACCGAAGGGGGACACAACACTGAAGCTTTCTTT.

The V and J genes are TRBV2 and TRBJ1-4, with D possibly TRBD1 on 5 matching bases. This CDR3 comprises 15 residues. Germline-derived CDR1 and CDR2 are SNHLY and FYNNEI. With 2 bases removed from V and 7 bases from J, the gap between germline ends came to 14 bases. For the CDR3, the DNA is TGTGCCAGCAGTGAAATTGGGGGTGACGTTGAAAAACTGTTTTTT. Encoded protein: CASSEIGGDVEKLFF.

CDR3 residues: CASSPDGFTGELFF. The CDR3 coding sequence is TGTGCCAGCAGCCCGGACGGATTCACCGGGGAGCTGTTTTTT. The chain recombines TRBV7-2 with TRBJ2-2; D gene unclear. V lost 5 bases to trimming and J lost 4 bases, with 11 bases between them. The CDR3 contains 14 residues. Germline-derived CDR1 and CDR2 are SGHTA and FQGNSA.

The chain couples TRBV7-9 to TRBJ2-1, with TRBD2 identical over 13 bases. Germline V gives CDR1 SEHNR, CDR2 FQNEAQ (reference sequence). With V trimmed by 2 bases and J by 7 bases, 8 bases remained unmatched. CDR3 length: 17 residues. The chain's CDR3 is CASSLSWTSGSGNEQFF. DNA of the CDR3: TGTGCCAGCAGCTTATCCTGGACTAGCGGGAGTGGGAATGAGCAGTTCTTC. Together with reference TRBV7-9 and TRBJ2-1, the CDR3 gives the full variable domain: DTGVSQNPRHKITKRGQNVTFRCDPISEHNRLYWYRQTLGQGPEFLTYFQNEAQLEKSRLLSDRFSAERPKGSFSTLEIQRTEQGDSAMYLCASSLSWTSGSGNEQFFGPGTRLTVL.

The CDR3 region is CASSISGLREKLFF. DNA of the CDR3: TGTGCCAGTAGTATTTCAGGGTTGCGTGAAAAACTGTTTTTT. This chain connects TRBV19 to TRBJ1-4; D possibly corresponds to TRBD1 (5 bases). V was clipped by 3 bases and J by 7 bases, with 12 bases between them. The germline CDR1 and CDR2 sequences are LNHDA and SQIVND (reference sequence). This CDR3 is built from 14 residues. Full variable domain (missing parts from reference TRBV19 and TRBJ1-4): DGGITQSPKYLFRKEGQNVTLSCEQNLNHDAMYWYRQDPGQGLRLIYYSQIVNDFQKGDIAEGYSVSREKKESFPLTVTSAQKNPTAFYLCASSISGLREKLFFGSGTQLSVL.

The V gene is TRBV7-6, the J gene TRBJ2-3, with D tentatively TRBD2 (6 bases). The V end lost 2 bases, the J end lost 2 bases, and 14 bases lay between the germline ends. The CDR3 totals 16 residues. Germline CDR1 and CDR2: SGHVS and FNYEAQ. The CDR3 region is CASSLMGSGPTDTQYF. The CDR3, as DNA: TGTGCCAGCAGCTTAATGGGTAGCGGCCCCACAGATACGCAGTATTTT.

The chain joins TRBV11-3 to TRBJ2-7, with D maybe TRBD1 (6 bases). V gave up 4 bases and J gave up 3 bases, with 19 bases separating them. The V gene's germline CDR1 is SGHNT and CDR2 YENEEA. The CDR3 consists of 16 residues. The DNA for the CDR3 is TGTGCCAGCAGCTCAGACGAAACAGGGTCTGGCTACGAGCAGTACTTC. Amino acid sequence: CASSSDETGSGYEQYF. Full variable domain (remainder filled in from reference TRBV11-3 and TRBJ2-7): EAGVVQSPRYKIIEKKQPVAFWCNPISGHNTLYWYLQNLGQGPELLIRYENEEAVDDSQLPKDRFSAERLKGVDSTLKIQPAELGDSAVYLCASSSDETGSGYEQYFGPGTRLTVT.

The chain combines TRBV19 with TRBJ1-1; D might be TRBD1 (5 bases). Germline CDR1 LNHDA, CDR2 SQIVND (reference sequence). Between the trimmed V and J ends, which lost 11 bases and 3 bases, there was a span of 34 bases. The CDR3 contains 19 residues. CDR3 region: CARLSGPFPCPRGYTEAFF. CDR3 DNA sequence: TGTGCCCGCTTGTCAGGACCGTTCCCGTGTCCGCGGGGGTACACTGAAGCTTTCTTT. Full variable domain (outside the CDR3, taken from reference TRBV19 and TRBJ1-1): DGGITQSPKYLFRKEGQNVTLSCEQNLNHDAMYWYRQDPGQGLRLIYYSQIVNDFQKGDIAEGYSVSREKKESFPLTVTSAQKNPTAFYLCARLSGPFPCPRGYTEAFFGQGTRLTVV.

The V call is TRBV18, the J call TRBJ1-2; a possible D gene is TRBD1 (5 bases). V lost 2 bases, J lost 2 bases, and 9 bases lay in between. Germline CDR1 and CDR2: KGHSH and LQKENI. The CDR3 has 14 amino acids. The CDR3 coding sequence is TGTGCCAGCTCACCAGGGGCAGAGAACTATGGCTACACCTTC. It codes for CASSPGAENYGYTF.

The CDR3 DNA is TGCGCCAGCAGCTTGGGACTAGCGGGAGAAGAGACCCAGTACTTC. Residues: CASSLGLAGEETQYF. The chain has TRBV5-1 and TRBJ2-5; 12 positions match TRBD2. The germline CDR1 and CDR2 sequences are SGHRS and YFSETQ. This CDR3 contains 15 residues. J was trimmed by 3 bases and V by 0 bases; bases with no gene match: 0.

This chain uses TRBV7-2 with TRBJ2-5, with 9 bases that match TRBD2. CDR1 and CDR2 from the germline V gene are SGHTA and FQGNSA. The CDR3 consists of 15 residues. The ends lost 5 bases at V and 3 bases at J; junction bases unmatched: 7. CDR3 region: CASSKGGGGKETQYF. The CDR3 nucleotides are TGTGCCAGCAGCAAAGGCGGGGGGGGGAAAGAGACCCAGTACTTC.

This rearrangement joins TRBV7-9 to TRBJ1-1; possible D gene TRBD1, 6 bases. The V gene lost 6 bases and the J gene lost 4 bases, with 18 bases spanning the gap. The V gene's germline CDR1 is SEHNR and CDR2 FQNEAQ (reference sequence). The CDR3 is made up of 15 amino acids. CDR3 nucleotide sequence: TGTGCCAGCAGACCCCATTCCCAGGGGACCACTGAAGCTTTCTTT. Amino acids: CASRPHSQGTTEAFF. The entire variable domain, with the rest obtained from reference TRBV7-9 and TRBJ1-1, is as follows: DTGVSQNPRHKITKRGQNVTFRCDPISEHNRLYWYRQTLGQGPEFLTYFQNEAQLEKSRLLSDRFSAERPKGSFSTLEIQRTEQGDSAMYLCASRPHSQGTTEAFFGQGTRLTVV.